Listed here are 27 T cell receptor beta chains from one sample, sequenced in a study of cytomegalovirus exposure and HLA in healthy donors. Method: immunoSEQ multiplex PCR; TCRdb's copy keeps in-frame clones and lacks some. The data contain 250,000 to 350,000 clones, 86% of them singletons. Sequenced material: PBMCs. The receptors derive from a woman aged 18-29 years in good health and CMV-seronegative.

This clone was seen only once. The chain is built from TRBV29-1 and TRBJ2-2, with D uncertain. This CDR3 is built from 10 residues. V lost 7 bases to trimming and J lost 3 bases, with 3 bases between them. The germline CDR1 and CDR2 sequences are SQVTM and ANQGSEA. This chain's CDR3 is CSAYTGELFF. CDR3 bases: TGCAGCGCTTACACCGGGGAGCTGTTTTTT.

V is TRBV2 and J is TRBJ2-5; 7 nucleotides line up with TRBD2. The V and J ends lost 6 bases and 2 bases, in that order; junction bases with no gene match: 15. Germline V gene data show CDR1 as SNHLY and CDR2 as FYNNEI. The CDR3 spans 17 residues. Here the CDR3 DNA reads TGTGCCAGCAGCCCCCGGGGACCTAGCGGAACTCAAGAGACCCAGTACTTC. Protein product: CASSPRGPSGTQETQYF.

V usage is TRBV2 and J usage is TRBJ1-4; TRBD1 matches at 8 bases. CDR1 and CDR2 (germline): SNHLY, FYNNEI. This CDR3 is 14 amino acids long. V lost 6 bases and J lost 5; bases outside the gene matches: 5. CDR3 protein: CASSRTGPNEKLFF. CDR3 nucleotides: TGTGCCAGCAGCAGGACAGGGCCCAATGAAAAACTGTTTTTT.

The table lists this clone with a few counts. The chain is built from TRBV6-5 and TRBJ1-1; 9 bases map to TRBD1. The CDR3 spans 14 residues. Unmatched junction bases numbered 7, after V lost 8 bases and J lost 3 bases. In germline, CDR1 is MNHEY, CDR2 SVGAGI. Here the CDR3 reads CASAARTGDTEAFF. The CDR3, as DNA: TGTGCCAGCGCGGCAAGGACAGGGGACACTGAAGCTTTCTTT.

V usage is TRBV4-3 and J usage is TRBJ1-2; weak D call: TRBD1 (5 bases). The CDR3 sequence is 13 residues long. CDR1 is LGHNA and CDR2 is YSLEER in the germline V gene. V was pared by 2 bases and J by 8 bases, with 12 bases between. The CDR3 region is CASSQSPGRGYTF. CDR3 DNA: TGCGCCAGCAGCCAAAGTCCAGGGCGAGGCTACACCTTC.

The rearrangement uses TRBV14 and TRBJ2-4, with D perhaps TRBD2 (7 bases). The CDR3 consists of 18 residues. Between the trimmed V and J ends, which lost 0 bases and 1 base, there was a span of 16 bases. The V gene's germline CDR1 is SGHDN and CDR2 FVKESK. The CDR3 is CASSQDGGGAGAKNIQYF. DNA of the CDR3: TGTGCCAGCAGCCAAGATGGGGGGGGCGCCGGGGCCAAAAACATTCAGTACTTC.

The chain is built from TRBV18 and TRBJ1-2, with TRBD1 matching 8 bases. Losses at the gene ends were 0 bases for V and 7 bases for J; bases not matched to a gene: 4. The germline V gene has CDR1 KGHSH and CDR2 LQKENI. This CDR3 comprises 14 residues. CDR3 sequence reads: CASSPPTGVVGYTF. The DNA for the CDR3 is TGTGCCAGCTCACCACCGACAGGGGTAGTTGGCTACACCTTC.

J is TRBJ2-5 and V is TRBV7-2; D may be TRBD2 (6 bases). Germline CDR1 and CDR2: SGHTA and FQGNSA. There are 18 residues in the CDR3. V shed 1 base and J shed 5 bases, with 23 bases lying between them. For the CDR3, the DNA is TGTGCCAGCAGCTTAGGTTTGGACTCGACCCCCCGGGGGGAGACCCAGTACTTC. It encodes CASSLGLDSTPRGETQYF.

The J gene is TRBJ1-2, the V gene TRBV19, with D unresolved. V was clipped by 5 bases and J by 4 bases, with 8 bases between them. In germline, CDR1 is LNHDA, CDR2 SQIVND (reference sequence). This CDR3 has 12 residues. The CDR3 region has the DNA TGTGCCAGTAGTCTACCCGCCTATGGCTACACCTTC. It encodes CASSLPAYGYTF.

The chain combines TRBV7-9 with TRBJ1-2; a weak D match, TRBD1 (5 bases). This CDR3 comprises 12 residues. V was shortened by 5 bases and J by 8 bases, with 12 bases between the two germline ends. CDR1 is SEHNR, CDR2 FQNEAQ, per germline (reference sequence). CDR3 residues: CASSQGQGGYTF. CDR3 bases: TGTGCCAGCAGCCAAGGCCAGGGCGGCTACACCTTC. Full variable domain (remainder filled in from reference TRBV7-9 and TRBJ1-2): DTGVSQNPRHKITKRGQNVTFRCDPISEHNRLYWYRQTLGQGPEFLTYFQNEAQLEKSRLLSDRFSAERPKGSFSTLEIQRTEQGDSAMYLCASSQGQGGYTFGSGTRLTVV.

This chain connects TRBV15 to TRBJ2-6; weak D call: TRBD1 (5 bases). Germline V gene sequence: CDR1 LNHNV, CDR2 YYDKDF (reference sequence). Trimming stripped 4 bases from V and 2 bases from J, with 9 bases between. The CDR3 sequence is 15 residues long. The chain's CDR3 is CATSTDRPGANVLTF. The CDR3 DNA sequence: TGTGCCACCAGCACTGACAGACCTGGGGCCAACGTCCTGACTTTC.

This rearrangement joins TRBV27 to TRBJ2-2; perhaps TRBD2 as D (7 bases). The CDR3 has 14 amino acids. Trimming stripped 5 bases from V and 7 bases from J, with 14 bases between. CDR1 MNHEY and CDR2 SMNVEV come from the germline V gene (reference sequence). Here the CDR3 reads CASSRPGEGGELFF. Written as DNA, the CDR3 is TGTGCCAGCAGTCGGCCAGGGGAGGGCGGGGAGCTGTTTTTT.

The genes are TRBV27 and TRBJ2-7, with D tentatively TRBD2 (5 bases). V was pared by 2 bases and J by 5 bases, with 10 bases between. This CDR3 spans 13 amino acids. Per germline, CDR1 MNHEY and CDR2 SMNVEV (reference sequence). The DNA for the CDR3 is TGTGCCAGCAGTTTAGGGAGAGGTAACGAGCAGTACTTC. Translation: CASSLGRGNEQYF.

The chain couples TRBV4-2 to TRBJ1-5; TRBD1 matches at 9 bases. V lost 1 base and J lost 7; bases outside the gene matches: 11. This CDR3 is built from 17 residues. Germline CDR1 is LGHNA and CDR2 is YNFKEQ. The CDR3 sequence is CASSQAQGQGREQPQHF. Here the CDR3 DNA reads TGTGCCAGCAGCCAAGCCCAAGGACAGGGGAGGGAGCAGCCCCAGCATTTT.

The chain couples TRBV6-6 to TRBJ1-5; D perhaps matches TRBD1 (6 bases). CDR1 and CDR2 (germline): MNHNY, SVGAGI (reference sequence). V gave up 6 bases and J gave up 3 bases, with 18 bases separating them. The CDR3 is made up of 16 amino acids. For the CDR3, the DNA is TGTGCCAGCAGCCGAAACCGACAGGCTCTCAATCAGCCCCAGCATTTT. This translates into CASSRNRQALNQPQHF.

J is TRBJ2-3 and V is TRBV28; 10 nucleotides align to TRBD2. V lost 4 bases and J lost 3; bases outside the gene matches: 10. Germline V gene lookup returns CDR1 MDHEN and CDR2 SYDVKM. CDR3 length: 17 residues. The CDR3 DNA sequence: TGTGCCAGCAGTTCAGCCCGGGGACTAGCGATGACAGATACGCAGTATTTT. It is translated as CASSSARGLAMTDTQYF.

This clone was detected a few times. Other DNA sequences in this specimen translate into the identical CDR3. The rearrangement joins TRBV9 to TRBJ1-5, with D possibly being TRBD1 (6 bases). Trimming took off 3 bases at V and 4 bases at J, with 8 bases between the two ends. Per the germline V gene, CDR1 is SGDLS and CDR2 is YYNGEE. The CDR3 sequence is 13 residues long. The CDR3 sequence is CASSGGTNQPQHF. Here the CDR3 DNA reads TGTGCCAGCAGCGGAGGGACAAATCAGCCCCAGCATTTT.

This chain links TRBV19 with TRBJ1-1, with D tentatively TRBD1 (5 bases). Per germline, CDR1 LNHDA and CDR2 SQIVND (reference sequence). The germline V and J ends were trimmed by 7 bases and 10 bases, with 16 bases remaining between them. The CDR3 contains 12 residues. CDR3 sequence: CASKDTYLGAFF. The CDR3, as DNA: TGTGCCAGTAAGGACACGTACCTGGGAGCTTTCTTT.

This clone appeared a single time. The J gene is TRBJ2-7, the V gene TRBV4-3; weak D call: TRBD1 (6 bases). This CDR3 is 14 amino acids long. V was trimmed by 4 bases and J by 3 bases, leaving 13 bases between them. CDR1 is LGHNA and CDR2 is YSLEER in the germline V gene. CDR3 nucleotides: TGCGCCAGCAGCCCAGGGGTCCAGGGCTACGAGCAGTACTTC. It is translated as CASSPGVQGYEQYF.

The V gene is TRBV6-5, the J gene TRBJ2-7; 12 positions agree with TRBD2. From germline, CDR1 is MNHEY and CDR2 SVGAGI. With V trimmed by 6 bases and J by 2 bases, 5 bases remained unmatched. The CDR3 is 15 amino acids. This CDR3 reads CASSLGLAGTYEQYF. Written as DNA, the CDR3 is TGTGCCAGCAGCCTCGGACTAGCGGGAACCTACGAGCAGTACTTC.

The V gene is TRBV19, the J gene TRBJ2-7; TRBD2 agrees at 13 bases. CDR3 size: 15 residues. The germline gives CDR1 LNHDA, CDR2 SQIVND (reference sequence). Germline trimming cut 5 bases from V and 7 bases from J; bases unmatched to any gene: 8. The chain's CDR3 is CASSPQTSGRWEQYF. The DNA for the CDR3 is TGTGCCAGTAGTCCCCAGACTAGCGGGAGGTGGGAGCAGTACTTC. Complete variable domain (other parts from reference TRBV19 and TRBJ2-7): DGGITQSPKYLFRKEGQNVTLSCEQNLNHDAMYWYRQDPGQGLRLIYYSQIVNDFQKGDIAEGYSVSREKKESFPLTVTSAQKNPTAFYLCASSPQTSGRWEQYFGPGTRLTVT.

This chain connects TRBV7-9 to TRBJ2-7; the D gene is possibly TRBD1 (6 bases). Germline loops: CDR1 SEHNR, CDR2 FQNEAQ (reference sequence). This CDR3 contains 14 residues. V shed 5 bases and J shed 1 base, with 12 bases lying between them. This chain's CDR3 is CASSPDSLSYEQYF. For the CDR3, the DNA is TGTGCCAGCAGCCCGGACAGTCTTTCCTACGAGCAGTACTTC.

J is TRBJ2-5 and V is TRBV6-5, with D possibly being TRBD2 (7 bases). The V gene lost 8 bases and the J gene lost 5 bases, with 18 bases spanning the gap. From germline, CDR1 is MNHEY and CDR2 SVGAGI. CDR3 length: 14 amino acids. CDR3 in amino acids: CASGTRGRGETQYF. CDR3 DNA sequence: TGTGCCAGCGGGACCCGAGGGAGGGGGGAGACCCAGTACTTC.

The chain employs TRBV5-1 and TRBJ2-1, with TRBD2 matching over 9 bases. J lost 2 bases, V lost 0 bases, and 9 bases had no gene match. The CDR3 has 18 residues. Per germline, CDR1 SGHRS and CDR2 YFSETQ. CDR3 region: CASSLEASGAAAYNEQFF. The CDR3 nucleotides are TGCGCCAGCAGCTTGGAGGCTAGCGGGGCGGCGGCCTACAATGAGCAGTTCTTC.

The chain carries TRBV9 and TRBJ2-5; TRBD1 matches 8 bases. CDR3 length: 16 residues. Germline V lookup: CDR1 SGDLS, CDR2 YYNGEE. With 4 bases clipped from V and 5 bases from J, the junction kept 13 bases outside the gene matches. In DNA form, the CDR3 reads TGTGCCAGCAGCCCCGAGACCGGACAGGGCGGGGAGACCCAGTACTTC. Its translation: CASSPETGQGGETQYF.

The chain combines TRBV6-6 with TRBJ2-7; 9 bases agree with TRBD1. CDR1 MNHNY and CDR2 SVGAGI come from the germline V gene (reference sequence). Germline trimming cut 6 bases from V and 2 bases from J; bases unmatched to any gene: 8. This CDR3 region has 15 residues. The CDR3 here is CASRPGQGRTYEQYF. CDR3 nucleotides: TGTGCCAGCAGACCGGGACAGGGACGAACCTACGAGCAGTACTTC.

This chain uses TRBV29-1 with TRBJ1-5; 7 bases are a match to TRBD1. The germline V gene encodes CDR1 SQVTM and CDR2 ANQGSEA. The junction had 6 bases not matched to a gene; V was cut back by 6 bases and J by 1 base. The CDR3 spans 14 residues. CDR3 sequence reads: CSVTTGTSNQPQHF. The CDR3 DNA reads TGCAGCGTGACGACAGGGACAAGCAATCAGCCCCAGCATTTT.